This T cell receptor (beta chain) was obtained from a study of T cell responses to AZD1222 COVID-19 vaccine. TCRdb's copy holds only in-frame clones and misses some; the assay was immunoSEQ multiplex PCR. The table lists 100,000 or so clones, less than 90% of them singletons. Germline values: CDR1 MNHEY, CDR2 SVGAGI. The V and J ends lost 2 bases and 2 bases respectively, with 6 bases between them. CDR3 size: 13 residues. The chain couples TRBV6-5 to TRBJ1-2; D not certain. The TCR originated in an adult in good health. The specimen comprised peripheral blood, sampled on day 0 of AZD1222 vaccination. The CDR3 loop reads CASSYEGNYGYTF. CDR3 sequence (DNA): TGTGCCAGCAGTTACGAGGGAAACTATGGCTACACCTTC.